This paragraph reports one T cell receptor (beta chain). This sample stems from a study of T cell changes during pregnancy in multiple sclerosis. Looked up from germline, CDR1 is PRHDT and CDR2 is FYEKMQ (reference sequence). CDR3 size: 12 residues. V was clipped by 3 bases and J by 0 bases, with 2 bases between them. TCRdb's copy holds only in-frame clones and misses some; the assay was immunoSEQ multiplex PCR. This sample has 90,000 or so clones, with about 90% found just once. This rearrangement joins TRBV13 to TRBJ1-1; D unclear. The sample here was PBMCs, taken in the first trimester of pregnancy. This sequence originates from a female donor in good health, serving as a control in a pregnancy study. Some clones in this sample may be carry-over from other donors' samples. CDR3 sequence: CASSFVNTEAFF. CDR3 coding DNA: TGTGCCAGCAGCTTCGTGAACACTGAAGCTTTCTTT.